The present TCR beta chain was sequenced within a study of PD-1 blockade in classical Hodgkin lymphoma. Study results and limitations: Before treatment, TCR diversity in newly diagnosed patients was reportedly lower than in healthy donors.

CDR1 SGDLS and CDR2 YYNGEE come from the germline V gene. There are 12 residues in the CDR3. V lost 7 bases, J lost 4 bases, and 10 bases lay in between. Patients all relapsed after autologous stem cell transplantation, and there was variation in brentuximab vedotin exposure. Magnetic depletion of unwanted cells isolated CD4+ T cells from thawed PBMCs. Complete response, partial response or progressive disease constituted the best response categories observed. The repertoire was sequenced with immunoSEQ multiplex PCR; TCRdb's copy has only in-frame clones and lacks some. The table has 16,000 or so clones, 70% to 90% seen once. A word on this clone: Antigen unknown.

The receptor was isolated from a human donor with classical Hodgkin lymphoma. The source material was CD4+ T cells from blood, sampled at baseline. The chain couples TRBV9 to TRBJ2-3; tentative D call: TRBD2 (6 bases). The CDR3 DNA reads TGTGCCAGCGGGGGGAGCGCAGATACGCAGTATTTT. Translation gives CASGGSADTQYF.